These 15 T cell receptor beta chains originate from one sample sequenced in a study of T cells in Graves' hyperthyroidism and ophthalmopathy. TCR beta CDR3 sequences were amplified from RNA transcripts. First-round RT-PCR of the TCR CDR3 relied on the HTBI primer set. TCRdb re-derived calls from the multiplex PCR reads in MiXCR, one entry per CDR3 protein. Counted here are fewer than 400,000 distinct CDR3 sequences, approximately 15% occurring once; the ten biggest clones make up 33%. The specimen sequenced was blood. These receptors came from a man aged 25 to 40 with Graves' hyperthyroidism.

The chain carries TRBV7-6 and TRBJ2-7, with 9 bases matching TRBD1. Losses at the gene ends were 3 bases for V and 7 bases for J; bases not matched to a gene: 7. Germline V gene sequence: CDR1 SGHVS, CDR2 FNYEAQ. There are 14 residues in the CDR3. The CDR3 DNA is TGTGCCAGCAGCTTGGAGGGACAGGGTAGGGAGCAGTACTTC. Amino acids: CASSLEGQGREQYF.

In its sample, this clonotype was seen many times. CDR3 DNA: TGTGCCAGCAGATTTAGCGGACTACCCTACAATGAGCAGTTCTTC. It translates to CASRFSGLPYNEQFF. The chain couples TRBV3-1 to TRBJ2-1, with a tentative D call TRBD2 (6 bases). The CDR3 consists of 15 residues. Trimming took off 6 bases at V and 2 bases at J, with 14 bases between the two ends. The germline CDR1 and CDR2 sequences are LGHDT and YNNKEL (reference sequence).

The V call is TRBV15, the J call TRBJ2-7, with D hard to call. The CDR3 contains 16 residues. V dropped 0 bases and J dropped 2 bases, with 14 bases sitting between them. Looked up from germline, CDR1 is LNHNV and CDR2 is YYDKDF (reference sequence). This chain's CDR3 is CATSRDRHQAPYEQYF. The CDR3 region has the DNA TGTGCCACCAGCAGAGATCGTCACCAGGCCCCCTACGAGCAGTACTTC.

The gene calls are TRBV5-1 and TRBJ1-2, with D perhaps TRBD1 (5 bases). The V gene's germline CDR1 is SGHRS and CDR2 YFSETQ. This CDR3 comprises 13 residues. Trimming cost V 5 bases and J 3 bases, with 11 bases left between them. CDR3 sequence (DNA): TGCGCCAGCAGTCGCGACAGTGACTATGGCTACACCTTC. This translates into CASSRDSDYGYTF.

The sample holds many counts of this clonotype. The V call is TRBV11-3, the J call TRBJ2-1; 7 positions agree with TRBD1. The CDR3 covers 13 residues. From germline, CDR1 is SGHNT and CDR2 YENEEA. The V and J ends lost 5 bases and 6 bases, in that order; junction bases with no gene match: 4. The CDR3 bases are TGTGCCAGCAGCCTAGGGGGCCGCAATGAGCAGTTCTTC. Protein: CASSLGGRNEQFF.

The CDR3 nucleotides read TGTGCCAGCACTGGACAGGGATTCGATCAGCCCCAGCATTTT. Amino acids: CASTGQGFDQPQHF. This chain links TRBV6-1 with TRBJ1-5, with 8 positions matching TRBD1. The CDR3 contains 14 residues. The germline CDR1 and CDR2 sequences are MNHNS and SASEGT. After removal of 7 bases from V and 5 bases from J, the junction contained 7 bases not matched to a gene.

There are many counts of this clonotype. The chain uses TRBV27 and TRBJ2-7; D remains unclear. This CDR3 region has 13 residues. V was trimmed by 2 bases and J by 4 bases, leaving 9 bases between them. Per germline, CDR1 MNHEY and CDR2 SMNVEV (reference sequence). The CDR3 protein is CASSLGTFYEQYF. CDR3 bases: TGTGCCAGCAGTTTAGGCACGTTTTACGAGCAGTACTTC.

This clonotype occurred many times. The rearrangement uses TRBV12-5 and TRBJ2-1, with 8 nucleotides matching TRBD2. This CDR3 has 15 amino acids. Trimming cost V 6 bases and J 3 bases; bases outside gene matches: 7. Germline V gene sequence: CDR1 LGHNT, CDR2 FRNRAP. Here the CDR3 DNA reads TGTGCTAGTGGAAGGGGTAGCGGGAACTACAATGAGCAGTTCTTC. Residues: CASGRGSGNYNEQFF.

This clonotype was seen ten or more times. The chain joins TRBV3-1 to TRBJ2-5; tentatively, D is TRBD1 (5 bases). V was cut by 4 bases and J by 7 bases, with 10 bases left in between. The CDR3 totals 12 residues. The germline V gene encodes CDR1 LGHDT and CDR2 YNNKEL (reference sequence). CDR3: CASSLADRTQYF. DNA for the CDR3: TGTGCCAGCAGCCTAGCTGACAGGACCCAGTACTTC.

This clonotype was picked up many times. The J gene is TRBJ2-5, the V gene TRBV28; D call uncertain. The CDR3 is 12 residues long. V dropped 6 bases and J dropped 5 bases, with 10 bases sitting between them. CDR1 MDHEN and CDR2 SYDVKM come from the germline V gene. CDR3 bases: TGTGCCAGCAGCCTCTTGTGGGAGACCCAGTACTTC. Protein: CASSLLWETQYF. The variable domain in full, with the rest retrieved from reference TRBV28 and TRBJ2-5, is DVKVTQSSRYLVKRTGEKVFLECVQDMDHENMFWYRQDPGLGLRLIYFSYDVKMKEKGDIPEGYSVSREKKERFSLILESASTNQTSMYLCASSLLWETQYFGPGTRLLVL.

Points on this clonotype: This may arise from a read error, as a much more abundant clone is one base away. The V gene is TRBV5-1, the J gene TRBJ1-1, with no clear D. Germline assignment: CDR1 SGHRS and CDR2 YFSETQ. The CDR3 spans 14 residues. CDR3 loop: CASSIKTSGTEGFF. As DNA, the CDR3 is TGTGCCAGCAGCATCAAGACCTCGGGCACTGAAGGTTTCTTT.

This clonotype has only a few counts. This sequence joins TRBV20-1 and TRBJ2-3, with D hard to call. Germline loops: CDR1 DFQATT, CDR2 SNEGSKA (reference sequence). The CDR3 totals 12 residues. Trimming shortened V by 0 bases and J by 10 bases, and 11 bases separated the two germline ends. The CDR3 nucleotides read TGCAGTGCTAGAGATATAACGGTAGCGCAGTATTTT. It encodes CSARDITVAQYF.

There are a few counts of this clonotype. Germline is not matched at one junction end, which may reflect a read error. The CDR3 reads CAISRGTANAEAFF. CDR3 DNA sequence: TGTGCCATCAGTCGAGGGACAGCGAACGCTGAAGCTTTCTTT. The genes are TRBV10-3 and TRBJ1-1; 7 nucleotides line up with TRBD1. This CDR3 comprises 14 residues. Germline loops: CDR1 ENHRY, CDR2 SYGVKD.

This rearrangement joins TRBV10-3 to TRBJ2-3; 7 nucleotides match TRBD2. Germline V gene sequence: CDR1 ENHRY, CDR2 SYGVKD. The CDR3 has 15 residues. V lost 6 bases to trimming and J lost 4 bases; unmatched junction nucleotides: 10. CDR3 loop: CAISLLASGADTQYF. The CDR3 DNA reads TGTGCCATCAGCCTACTAGCGAGCGGGGCAGATACGCAGTATTTT.

This clonotype was observed a few times. V usage is TRBV6-1 and J usage is TRBJ1-5; 9 nucleotides align to TRBD1. This CDR3 is built from 15 residues. V was clipped by 1 base and J by 4 bases; unmatched bases: 2. The germline V gene encodes CDR1 MNHNS and CDR2 SASEGT. The CDR3 loop is CASSEVGTGNQPQHF. DNA of the CDR3: TGTGCCAGCAGTGAAGTTGGGACAGGGAATCAGCCCCAGCATTTT.